This passage covers 17 T cell receptor beta chains from one sample sequenced in a study of blood T cells in healthy people across ages (dated by TCRdb to the mid-2010s). The method was 5' RACE. The sequencer listed for this sample is Illumina HiSeq 2500. A second roughly 6 to 12 cycle PCR used a sample-barcoded 5' primer and a J-beta primer mix. TCRdb's own reprocessing of the public reads used fastp at Q25 and MiXCR and kept productive beta chains. Each entry is one CDR3 protein sequence, shown with its most common DNA and genes. The sample table shows fewer than 800,000 distinct CDR3 sequences, and over 20% are seen once. The ten largest clones capture more than 3% of the sample. What was sequenced was blood. These receptors were obtained from a man in his 70s in good health.

This clonotype was counted many times. The chain recombines TRBV25-1 with TRBJ2-3, with a possible D match to TRBD2 (5 bases). There are 15 residues in the CDR3. Germline CDR1 is MGHDK and CDR2 is SYGVNS. Trimming left V 2 bases short and J 4 bases short, with 13 bases between. In DNA, the CDR3 is TGTGCCAGCAGTGAAGGTGAACTAGTAGCAGATACGCAGTATTTT. Amino acid sequence: CASSEGELVADTQYF.

The V call is TRBV5-1, the J call TRBJ2-1, with 9 positions matching TRBD2. The CDR3 is made up of 16 amino acids. V trimming: 0 bases; J trimming: 4 bases; junction bases outside the gene matches: 5. Germline V gene sequence: CDR1 SGHRS, CDR2 YFSETQ. In nucleotides, the CDR3 is TGCGCCAGCAGCTTGGGGCGGGAGGGTTTATACAATGAGCAGTTCTTC. It is translated as CASSLGREGLYNEQFF. Full variable domain (remainder filled in from reference TRBV5-1 and TRBJ2-1): KAGVTQTPRYLIKTRGQQVTLSCSPISGHRSVSWYQQTPGQGLQFLFEYFSETQRNKGNFPGRFSGRQFSNSRSEMNVSTLELGDSALYLCASSLGREGLYNEQFFGPGTRLTVL.

This clonotype was seen many times. V is TRBV29-1 and J is TRBJ2-5; 11 bases map to TRBD2. There are 14 residues in the CDR3. CDR1 and CDR2 (germline): SQVTM, ANQGSEA. Losses at the gene ends were 4 bases for V and 4 bases for J; bases not matched to a gene: 5. The CDR3 spells CSVVWLAGGETQYF. The DNA for the CDR3 is TGCAGCGTTGTTTGGCTAGCGGGAGGAGAGACCCAGTACTTC.

Ten or more counts support this clonotype. The chain employs TRBV27 and TRBJ2-5; TRBD2 matches 10 bases. The J call is in doubt because the DNA end fits TRBJ2-1 better. Germline CDR1 MNHEY, CDR2 SMNVEV (reference sequence). The CDR3 has 16 residues. In DNA form, the CDR3 reads TGTGCCAGCAGTGCGTTACTAGCGGGGACCGCCAATGAGCAGTTCTTC. It specifies CASSALLAGTANEQFF.

V is TRBV25-1 and J is TRBJ2-2; possibly TRBD2 for D (5 bases). Germline V gene data show CDR1 as MGHDK and CDR2 as SYGVNS. This CDR3 region has 13 residues. Deletions cut 7 bases from V and 5 bases from J, with 11 bases between. CDR3: CASMTIGTGELFF. The CDR3 coding sequence is TGTGCCAGCATGACTATAGGTACCGGGGAGCTGTTTTTT. Complete variable domain (other parts from reference TRBV25-1 and TRBJ2-2): EADIYQTPRYLVIGTGKKITLECSQTMGHDKMYWYQQDPGMELHLIHYSYGVNSTEKGDLSSESTVSRIRTEHFPLTLESARPSHTSQYLCASMTIGTGELFFGEGSRLTVL.

This rearrangement joins TRBV2 to TRBJ2-7, with 8 positions matching TRBD2. Germline V CDR1 and CDR2: SNHLY, FYNNEI. The CDR3 is 17 amino acids. V shed 2 bases and J 2 bases; nucleotides not matched to a gene: 11. CDR3 sequence (DNA): TGTGCCAGCAGTGAACCGGGACTAGTTGAAGGGGCCTACGAGCAGTACTTC. Protein sequence: CASSEPGLVEGAYEQYF.

CDR3 in amino acids: CASSDRSGTETQYF. CDR3 in DNA: TGTGCCAGCAGTGACCGATCAGGGACCGAGACCCAGTACTTC. The rearrangement joins TRBV6-2 or TRBV6-3 to TRBJ2-5; either TRBD1 or TRBD2 may supply D (5 bases each). Germline V gives CDR1 MNHEY, CDR2 SVGEGT. Trimming shortened V by 5 bases and J by 5 bases, and 15 bases separated the two germline ends. The length of the CDR3 is 14 residues.

This clonotype was counted at least ten times. Its ends do not fully match the called genes, so a read error is possible. V is TRBV7-9 and J is TRBJ2-3; tentative D call: TRBD1 (5 bases). Per germline, CDR1 SEHNR and CDR2 FQNEAQ (reference sequence). The length of the CDR3 is 14 residues. The CDR3 reads CASSFLTDTDTQYF. CDR3 nucleotides: TGCGCCAGCAGCTTCCTGACAGACACAGATACGCAGTATTTT.

The chain recombines TRBV5-1 with TRBJ2-2, with 10 bases lining up with TRBD1. This CDR3 comprises 16 residues. Unmatched junction bases numbered 7, after V lost 3 bases and J lost 5 bases. Germline CDR1 SGHRS, CDR2 YFSETQ. The CDR3 here is CASSYDRGLGTGELFF. For the CDR3, the DNA is TGCGCCAGCAGCTACGACAGGGGGCTGGGGACCGGGGAGCTGTTTTTT.

The chain carries TRBV28 and TRBJ2-1; 10 bases align to TRBD1. Judging by the DNA end, TRBJ2-5 fits better; the J call may be wrong. CDR3 length: 13 residues. The germline V gene has CDR1 MDHEN and CDR2 SYDVKM. CDR3 nucleotides: TGTGCCAGCAGAGGACAGGGGGACCTTCCCCAGTACTTC. This translates into CASRGQGDLPQYF.

The sample holds a few counts of this clonotype. The chain combines TRBV19 with TRBJ2-7; D is unclear. The CDR3 is made up of 9 amino acids. The V end lost 4 bases, the J end lost 6 bases, and 1 base lay between the germline ends. Per the germline V gene, CDR1 is LNHDA and CDR2 is SQIVND (reference sequence). The CDR3 DNA reads TGTGCCAGTAGTACCGAGCAGTACTTC. It codes for CASSTEQYF.

This chain connects TRBV29-1 to TRBJ2-5, with 7 bases matching TRBD2. The end of the DNA aligns better with TRBJ2-1, so the J call may be wrong. Germline values: CDR1 SQVTM, CDR2 ANQGSEA. There are 14 residues in the CDR3. This chain's CDR3 is CSIVDSGRGNEQFF. The CDR3 DNA reads TGCAGCATTGTAGACTCAGGGAGGGGCAATGAGCAGTTCTTC.

The J gene is TRBJ2-7, the V gene TRBV12-3 or TRBV12-4; maybe TRBD1 (5 bases). V was shortened by 1 base and J by 1 base, with 11 bases between the two germline ends. The CDR3 consists of 15 residues. The CDR3 nucleotides are TGTGCCAGCAGTTTAGTCCCCGACAGTTCCTACGAGCAGTACTTC. It encodes CASSLVPDSSYEQYF.

The chain carries TRBV20-1 and TRBJ2-3; 16 bases are shared with TRBD2. The germline gives CDR1 DFQATT, CDR2 SNEGSKA (reference sequence). The CDR3 totals 15 residues. The ends lost 5 bases at V and 4 bases at J; junction bases unmatched: 3. Here the CDR3 reads CSARGLAGGSDTQYF. The CDR3 DNA sequence: TGCAGTGCTCGGGGACTAGCGGGAGGGTCAGATACGCAGTATTTT.

There are a few counts of this clonotype. CDR3 sequence (DNA): TGCAGTGCTAGAATACTCAGTAACTCGTCTAACTATGGCTACACCTTC. It translates to CSARILSNSSNYGYTF. The chain joins TRBV20-1 to TRBJ1-2; D gene unclear. This CDR3 has 16 amino acids. Trimming removed 2 bases from V and 0 bases from J, with 16 bases in between. Germline V gene data show CDR1 as DFQATT and CDR2 as SNEGSKA (reference sequence).

V gene TRBV20-1 combines with J gene TRBJ1-1; tentative D call: TRBD1 (5 bases). Trimming removed 4 bases at V and 3 bases at J, with 15 bases between. The CDR3 spans 14 residues. CDR1 and CDR2 from the germline V gene are DFQATT and SNEGSKA (reference sequence). CDR3 residues: CSATGDGLHTEAFF. For the CDR3, the DNA is TGCAGTGCTACTGGGGACGGCCTTCACACTGAAGCTTTCTTT.

This chain uses TRBV20-1 with TRBJ2-3, with 7 bases that match TRBD1. Germline CDR1 and CDR2: DFQATT and SNEGSKA (reference sequence). The CDR3 is made up of 12 amino acids. Trimming removed 5 bases from V and 4 bases from J; junction bases left unmatched: 3. The CDR3 DNA is TGCAGTGCTTCAACAGGGGCAGATACGCAGTATTTT. Encoded protein: CSASTGADTQYF.